Below, 11 T cell receptor beta chains from the same sample are listed, as sequenced in a study of blood T cell repertoires in COVID-19. Sequenced by immunoSEQ multiplex PCR; TCRdb stores in-frame clones only, minus some. Of about 58,000 clones listed, 70% to 90% are singletons. Input material: peripheral blood. All receptors come from a woman between 70 and 85 years old with active COVID-19.

This rearrangement joins TRBV5-4 to TRBJ2-7, with 7 bases lining up with TRBD2. V lost 1 base to trimming and J lost 0 bases; unmatched junction nucleotides: 7. Germline lookup yields CDR1 SGHNT and CDR2 YYREEE (reference sequence). The CDR3 is 16 amino acids. CDR3 protein: CASSLLPSGSSYEQYF. The CDR3 coding sequence is TGTGCCAGCAGCTTGTTGCCTAGCGGCAGCTCCTACGAGCAGTACTTC.

This chain joins TRBV7-8 and TRBJ2-7; 9 nucleotides line up with TRBD2. Trimming cost V 2 bases and J 5 bases; bases outside gene matches: 7. Germline assignment: CDR1 SGHVS and CDR2 FQNEAQ. This CDR3 region has 15 residues. CDR3 amino acids: CASSLIAGESDEQYF. As DNA, the CDR3 is TGTGCCAGCAGCTTAATAGCGGGAGAGTCGGACGAGCAGTACTTC.

The chain has TRBV24-1 and TRBJ2-2; 8 bases map to TRBD2. The CDR3 extends over 19 amino acids. CDR1 is KGHDR and CDR2 is SFDVKD in the germline V gene. V trimming: 4 bases; J trimming: 6 bases; junction bases outside the gene matches: 18. CDR3 sequence reads: CATSDPFSGGGEGAGELFF. CDR3 nucleotide sequence: TGTGCCACCAGTGACCCATTTTCCGGGGGGGGCGAAGGTGCCGGGGAGCTGTTTTTT.

This chain links TRBV18 with TRBJ2-2, with 9 bases lining up with TRBD1. The ends lost 3 bases at V and 3 bases at J; junction bases unmatched: 5. Germline lookup yields CDR1 KGHSH and CDR2 LQKENI. CDR3 length: 16 residues. CDR3 loop: CASSPYGDRDTGELFF. In DNA, the CDR3 is TGTGCCAGCTCACCTTACGGGGACAGGGACACCGGGGAGCTGTTTTTT.

The chain has TRBV10-2 and TRBJ1-1; TRBD1 is a possible D gene (6 bases). Germline values: CDR1 WSHSY, CDR2 SAAADI. The CDR3 extends over 14 amino acids. Trimming pared 7 bases from V and 4 bases from J, leaving 16 bases between. This CDR3 is CASTTEQGVTEAFF. The CDR3 nucleotides are TGCGCCAGCACTACAGAACAGGGAGTCACTGAAGCTTTCTTT.

J is TRBJ2-3 and V is TRBV11-2; D not certain. Germline lookup yields CDR1 SGHAT and CDR2 FQNNGV. V was cut by 1 base and J by 2 bases, with 13 bases left in between. The CDR3 contains 16 residues. The CDR3 sequence: CASSLGVNGDTDTQYF. As DNA, the CDR3 is TGTGCCAGCAGCTTAGGGGTGAACGGAGACACAGATACGCAGTATTTT.

The rearrangement links TRBV9 to TRBJ2-1; 11 bases line up with TRBD2. This CDR3 comprises 20 residues. Germline CDR1 is SGDLS and CDR2 is YYNGEE. V lost 0 bases to trimming and J lost 0 bases; unmatched junction nucleotides: 11. Written as DNA, the CDR3 is TGTGCCAGCAGCGTAGGATCCGCTAGCGGGAGGCCCCCCTCCTACAATGAGCAGTTCTTC. Translated: CASSVGSASGRPPSYNEQFF.

This clone was recorded only once. The chain combines TRBV27 with TRBJ1-1, with TRBD1 as a possible D gene (6 bases). CDR1 is MNHEY, CDR2 SMNVEV, per germline (reference sequence). The V end was cut by 0 bases, the J end by 1 base, with 6 bases between. The CDR3 is made up of 14 amino acids. CDR3 sequence reads: CASSLSRGNTEAFF. CDR3 in DNA: TGTGCCAGCAGTTTATCCAGGGGGAACACTGAAGCTTTCTTT.

The chain employs TRBV7-8 and TRBJ2-5, with D perhaps TRBD1 (8 bases). The CDR3 is made up of 17 amino acids. V was cut by 2 bases and J by 3 bases, with 19 bases left in between. Germline values: CDR1 SGHVS, CDR2 FQNEAQ. The CDR3 region is CASSLTGGGDLEETQYF. The DNA for the CDR3 is TGTGCCAGCAGCTTAACAGGGGGAGGGGACTTGGAAGAGACCCAGTACTTC.

The chain uses TRBV9 and TRBJ1-3, with D maybe TRBD1 (5 bases). V lost 0 bases, J lost 3 bases, and 10 bases lay in between. The CDR3 loop spans 15 amino acids. Germline V gene sequence: CDR1 SGDLS, CDR2 YYNGEE. The CDR3 DNA reads as TGTGCCAGCAGCGTAGGCAGGGTTGATGGAAACACCATATATTTT. Its translation is CASSVGRVDGNTIYF.

The rearrangement uses TRBV5-5 and TRBJ2-7; a possible D gene is TRBD2 (6 bases). V was shortened by 3 bases and J by 3 bases, with 16 bases between the two germline ends. The CDR3 covers 15 residues. The germline V gene has CDR1 SGHKS and CDR2 YYEKEE (reference sequence). This CDR3 is CASSSAGRLGYEQYF. In DNA, the CDR3 is TGTGCCAGCAGCTCCGCAGGAAGACTAGGCTACGAGCAGTACTTC.